The present entry profiles one TCR beta chain with its context. This entry comes from a study of blood T cell repertoires in COVID-19. Germline lookup yields CDR1 LNHDA and CDR2 SQIVND (reference sequence). The CDR3 sequence is 15 residues long. With V trimmed by 6 bases and J by 1 base, 1 base remained unmatched. TCRdb's copy holds only in-frame clones and misses some; the assay was immunoSEQ multiplex PCR. The table includes around 150,000 clones, approximately 80% detected once. The genes are TRBV19 and TRBJ1-6; 9 bases are shared with TRBD1. The TCR was taken from an elderly woman in a cohort sampled during active or convalescent COVID-19. Sequencing input: peripheral blood. The CDR3: CASRDRGSYNSPLHF. The DNA of the CDR3 is TGTGCCAGTAGGGACAGGGGTTCCTATAATTCACCCCTCCACTTT.